This TCR beta chain was profiled in a study of T cell responses to AZD1222 COVID-19 vaccine. Details on this clone: No antigen is known for it.

Clones were sequenced by immunoSEQ multiplex PCR, and TCRdb holds only the in-frame ones, with some missing. The sample includes 75,000 to 90,000 clones, about 84% of them seen just once. General study points: Nearly half of spike-specific TCRs reportedly go after variant regions that carry no mutations. There were vaccine-associated CD4 TCRs across spike, dominant at 160-218 and 743-854.

CDR3 length: 15 residues. V lost 6 bases to trimming and J lost 7 bases; unmatched junction nucleotides: 8. Germline CDR1 is SGHTA and CDR2 is FQGNSA. The sample in question was peripheral blood, obtained on day 0 of AZD1222 vaccination. The origin of this receptor is an adult in good health. The V call is TRBV7-2, the J call TRBJ1-6; TRBD1 agrees at 8 bases. CDR3: CASRYNRGINSPLHF. As DNA, the CDR3 is TGTGCCAGCAGGTACAACAGGGGGATAAATTCACCCCTCCACTTT.